The 9 T cell receptor beta chains reported below all come from one sample, sequenced in a study of CD8 T cells in Susac syndrome (dated by TCRdb to between 2018 and 2020). Libraries were prepared through the immunoSEQ multiplex PCR assay. RNA was extracted using the RNeasy kit, and about 0.45 to 1 ug of the RNA was reverse transcribed with random hexamers. Using fastp at Q25 and MiXCR, TCRdb reprocessed the public reads and kept productive beta chains. Rows merge per CDR3 protein into single entries with the most common DNA and genes. The sample data list around 280,000 distinct CDR3 sequences, and 70% to 90% of these were observed just once. Clones ranked in the top ten supply around 0.11% of the sample. Sequenced sample: CD8+ T cells from PBMCs. Every receptor here comes from a human donor with multiple sclerosis.

The chain links TRBV27 to TRBJ2-2, with 12 positions matching TRBD1. The CDR3 covers 16 residues. V was pared by 7 bases and J by 7 bases, with 10 bases of the junction left unmatched. CDR1 and CDR2 from the germline V gene are MNHEY and SMNVEV (reference sequence). This CDR3 reads CASTPEGQGALGELFF. Written as DNA, the CDR3 is TGTGCCAGCACCCCGGAGGGACAGGGGGCTCTCGGGGAGCTGTTTTTT.

The genes are TRBV15 and TRBJ2-7; 9 bases fit TRBD1. The V gene end was trimmed by 3 bases and the J gene end by 4 bases; junction bases not matched to a gene: 10. There are 16 residues in the CDR3. Germline loops: CDR1 LNHNV, CDR2 YYDKDF (reference sequence). DNA for the CDR3: TGTGCCACCAGCAGGGTAGGGACAGGGAGCGTATACGAGCAGTACTTC. Translation: CATSRVGTGSVYEQYF.

This chain links TRBV3-1 with TRBJ2-1, with TRBD2 matching 12 bases. V gave up 4 bases and J gave up 8 bases; unmatched junction bases: 6. The CDR3 runs to 15 residues. CDR1 and CDR2 from the germline V gene are LGHDT and YNNKEL (reference sequence). For the CDR3, the DNA is TGTGCCAGCAGCCCCGGGACTAGCGGGTTTCATGAGCAGTTCTTC. Translation: CASSPGTSGFHEQFF.

The CDR3 here is CASSGGSSNYGYTF. CDR3 DNA sequence: TGTGCCAGCAGCGGAGGGTCATCTAACTATGGCTACACCTTC. The V gene is TRBV9, the J gene TRBJ1-2; D not resolved. Between the trimmed V and J ends, which lost 3 bases and 0 bases, there was a span of 9 bases. The CDR3 has 14 residues. Germline-derived CDR1 and CDR2 are SGDLS and YYNGEE.

This clonotype was observed a single time. The chain employs TRBV27 and TRBJ2-3; maybe TRBD2 (6 bases). Germline V gives CDR1 MNHEY, CDR2 SMNVEV (reference sequence). The CDR3 spans 17 residues. V was cut by 3 bases and J by 2 bases, with 18 bases left in between. CDR3 amino acids: CASSFLPPGAITDTQYF. Written as DNA, the CDR3 is TGTGCCAGCAGTTTCCTTCCCCCGGGAGCCATCACAGATACGCAGTATTTT.

The J gene is TRBJ2-4, the V gene TRBV30; D is undetermined. The germline V gene has CDR1 GTSNPN and CDR2 SVGIG (reference sequence). Trimming removed 6 bases at V and 0 bases at J, with 15 bases between. The CDR3 spans 15 residues. CDR3 region: CACRLPDVAKNIQYF. The CDR3 DNA sequence: TGTGCCTGTCGACTTCCAGACGTAGCCAAAAACATTCAGTACTTC.

This clonotype is a singleton in its sample. The V gene is TRBV9, the J gene TRBJ2-3, with D perhaps given as TRBD1 or TRBD2 (6 bases each). The V end lost 3 bases, the J end lost 5 bases, and 10 bases lay between the germline ends. This CDR3 has 13 amino acids. Germline V gene sequence: CDR1 SGDLS, CDR2 YYNGEE. The CDR3 sequence is CASSAGGRDTQYF. Here the CDR3 DNA reads TGTGCCAGCAGCGCCGGGGGCAGAGATACGCAGTATTTT. The full variable domain, rest sourced from reference TRBV9 and TRBJ2-3, is DSGVTQTPKHLITATGQRVTLRCSPRSGDLSVYWYQQSLDQGLQFLIQYYNGEERAKGNILERFSAQQFPDLHSELNLSSLELGDSALYFCASSAGGRDTQYFGPGTRLTVL.

This chain connects TRBV10-3 to TRBJ2-3, with D possibly TRBD2 on 6 matching bases. The CDR3 has 17 residues. Deletions cut 10 bases from V and 3 bases from J, with 26 bases between. Germline CDR1 is ENHRY and CDR2 is SYGVKD. DNA for the CDR3: TGTGCCACCCTCCCCTCGACTAGTGGAGGGCGAACAGATACGCAGTATTTT. Translating gives CATLPSTSGGRTDTQYF.

The J gene is TRBJ2-7, the V gene TRBV27, with D unresolved. V lost 5 bases and J lost 3, with 17 bases in between. This CDR3 region has 15 residues. Germline assignment: CDR1 MNHEY and CDR2 SMNVEV (reference sequence). CDR3 in amino acids: CASSPLGPSRYEQYF. CDR3 nucleotide sequence: TGTGCCAGCAGTCCGCTTGGACCCTCCCGCTACGAGCAGTACTTC.